This paragraph reports one T cell receptor beta chain. Original processing methods: It was from reference gene primer amplification that nucleated cell counts were estimated. Generated by immunoSEQ multiplex PCR, the TCRdb table keeps only in-frame clones and is missing some. The V and J calls and clone size were taken over from that table, and D and trimming were inferred from the DNA. The repertoire holds about 48,000 clones, about nine tenths seen once, with just over 5% in the top ten. These data originate in a study of blood T cell repertoires in COVID-19. On the study more broadly: Samples came from the United States, Italy and Spain, spanning acute and convalescent COVID-19.

The germline V gene encodes CDR1 SGHAT and CDR2 FQNNGV. V dropped 5 bases and J dropped 1 base, with 11 bases sitting between them. The CDR3 has 14 amino acids. This TCR came from a man aged 65 to 85 with acute or convalescent COVID-19. The sample comprised peripheral blood. The rearrangement uses TRBV11-2 and TRBJ1-2; D not resolved. This chain's CDR3 is CASSAMRSNYGYTF. CDR3 DNA sequence: TGTGCCAGCAGCGCTATGCGAAGTAACTATGGCTACACCTTC.